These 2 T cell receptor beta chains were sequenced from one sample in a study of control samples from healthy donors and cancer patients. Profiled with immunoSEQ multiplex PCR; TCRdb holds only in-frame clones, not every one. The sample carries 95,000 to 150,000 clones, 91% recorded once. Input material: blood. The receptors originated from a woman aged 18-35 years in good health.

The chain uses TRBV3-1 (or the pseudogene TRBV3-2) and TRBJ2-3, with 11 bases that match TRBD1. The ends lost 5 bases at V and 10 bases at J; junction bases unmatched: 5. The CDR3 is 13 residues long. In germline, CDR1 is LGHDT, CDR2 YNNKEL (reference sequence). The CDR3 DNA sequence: TGTGCCAGCAGCAGGACAGGGGGCCCTCCGCAGTATTTT. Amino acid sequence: CASSRTGGPPQYF.

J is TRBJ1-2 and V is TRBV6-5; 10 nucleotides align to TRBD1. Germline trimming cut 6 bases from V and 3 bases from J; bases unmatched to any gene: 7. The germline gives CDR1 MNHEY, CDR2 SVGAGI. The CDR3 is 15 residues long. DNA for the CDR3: TGTGCCAGCAGGGGACAGGGGTCGGTCGACTATGGCTACACCTTC. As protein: CASRGQGSVDYGYTF.